The 30 T cell receptor beta chains presented below share a single source sample, sequenced in a study of blood T cell repertoires in COVID-19. Produced via immunoSEQ multiplex PCR; TCRdb's table is partial and in-frame only. This table has approximately 500,000 clones, roughly nine tenths appearing once. The sequencing sample was made of peripheral blood. These receptors were obtained from a woman aged 45-60 years with COVID-19, enrolled during active disease.

The chain employs TRBV10-3 and TRBJ1-6, with D possibly matching TRBD1 (6 bases). Germline-derived CDR1 and CDR2 are ENHRY and SYGVKD. The CDR3 consists of 17 residues. Trimming left V 4 bases short and J 5 bases short, with 18 bases between. The DNA of the CDR3 is TGTGCCATCAGTGTGGTAGGAGGCAGGGGTGATAATTCACCCCTCCACTTT. Protein: CAISVVGGRGDNSPLHF.

J is TRBJ1-2 and V is TRBV6-4; D is possibly TRBD1 (5 bases). This CDR3 spans 13 amino acids. Germline CDR1 reads MRHNA; CDR2 reads SNTAGT. V was shortened by 6 bases and J by 9 bases, with 17 bases between the two germline ends. CDR3 protein: CASRNPVGGSYTF. The CDR3 DNA reads TGTGCCAGCAGGAATCCTGTTGGGGGGAGCTACACCTTC.

V gene TRBV29-1 combines with J gene TRBJ1-2; weak D call: TRBD1 (6 bases). Germline CDR1 SQVTM, CDR2 ANQGSEA. The V end lost 7 bases, the J end lost 0 bases, and 12 bases lay between the germline ends. The CDR3 sequence is 13 residues long. CDR3 in DNA: TGCAGCGCCCTGGACAGTCCTAACTATGGCTACACCTTC. Translation gives CSALDSPNYGYTF.

The chain has TRBV19 and TRBJ2-7; 7 nucleotides match TRBD1. J gave up 4 bases and V 5 bases, and 14 bases lay outside the gene matches. There are 16 residues in the CDR3. Germline V gene data show CDR1 as LNHDA and CDR2 as SQIVND (reference sequence). The CDR3 region is CASSPTAGGFLYEQYF. CDR3 coding DNA: TGTGCCAGTAGTCCGACGGCAGGGGGTTTTCTGTACGAGCAGTACTTC.

The chain is built from TRBV6-5 and TRBJ1-2; D gene uncertain. The CDR3 consists of 14 residues. Trimming took 6 bases from V and 1 from J, leaving 12 bases between them. The germline CDR1 and CDR2 sequences are MNHEY and SVGAGI. CDR3 amino acids: CASRRPGDNYGYTF. CDR3 DNA: TGTGCCAGCAGACGCCCCGGGGATAACTATGGCTACACCTTC.

This clone was seen only once. V and J are TRBV3-1 (or the pseudogene TRBV3-2) and TRBJ1-2; D gene uncertain. Germline V gene sequence: CDR1 LGHDT, CDR2 YNNKEL (reference sequence). The CDR3 has 11 amino acids. The V end was cut by 4 bases, the J end by 4 bases, with 4 bases between. The CDR3 sequence: CASSPGYGYTF. Written as DNA, the CDR3 is TGTGCCAGCAGCCCGGGCTATGGCTACACCTTC.

This chain joins TRBV6-7 and TRBJ1-5, with 8 bases identical to TRBD1. TRBV6-7 is reported as an ORF; its role is uncertain. CDR3 size: 14 residues. The J segment lost 2 bases and the V segment lost 4 bases, leaving 1 base of the junction unmatched. The CDR3 reads CASSLQGGNQPQHF. The CDR3 DNA reads TGTGCCAGCAGTTTACAGGGGGGCAATCAGCCCCAGCATTTT.

This chain links TRBV9 with TRBJ2-1, with 10 bases aligning to TRBD2. V dropped 3 bases and J dropped 4; count of bases not matched to a gene: 4. Germline loops: CDR1 SGDLS, CDR2 YYNGEE. CDR3 length: 15 residues. CDR3 sequence: CASSATSGDYNEQFF. The CDR3 DNA sequence: TGTGCCAGCAGCGCTACTAGCGGGGATTACAATGAGCAGTTCTTC.

The chain carries TRBV2 and TRBJ1-2; 10 positions match TRBD1. Germline V CDR1 and CDR2: SNHLY, FYNNEI. V gave up 7 bases and J gave up 2 bases; unmatched junction bases: 1. This CDR3 has 13 amino acids. The CDR3 here is CASMGQGNYGYTF. In nucleotides, the CDR3 is TGTGCCAGCATGGGACAGGGGAACTATGGCTACACCTTC.

This rearrangement joins TRBV29-1 to TRBJ1-1, with D unresolved. Germline V gene data show CDR1 as SQVTM and CDR2 as ANQGSEA. The CDR3 loop spans 13 amino acids. V gave up 7 bases and J gave up 3 bases, with 15 bases separating them. The CDR3 coding sequence is TGCAGCGCCCGCCTTACTCCCGACACTGAAGCTTTCTTT. Residues: CSARLTPDTEAFF.

CDR3 sequence reads: CASSYLSGGAETQYF. CDR3 nucleotides: TGTGCCAGCAGTTACTTAAGCGGGGGGGCGGAGACCCAGTACTTC. This sequence joins TRBV6-5 and TRBJ2-5; 10 bases are shared with TRBD2. The CDR3 consists of 15 residues. Losses at the gene ends were 1 base for V and 5 bases for J; bases not matched to a gene: 4. The germline V gene has CDR1 MNHEY and CDR2 SVGAGI.

V is TRBV19 and J is TRBJ2-1, with 7 bases aligning to TRBD1. Germline-derived CDR1 and CDR2 are LNHDA and SQIVND (reference sequence). This CDR3 comprises 15 residues. V gave up 5 bases and J gave up 4 bases; unmatched junction bases: 8. This chain's CDR3 is CASSSPGQRYNEQFF. In DNA form, the CDR3 reads TGTGCCAGTAGTTCTCCGGGACAGCGTTACAATGAGCAGTTCTTC.

This chain uses TRBV7-9 with TRBJ2-7, with D possibly matching TRBD2 (6 bases). The CDR3 spans 14 residues. Trimming removed 2 bases at V and 6 bases at J, with 14 bases between. Per the germline V gene, CDR1 is SEHNR and CDR2 is FQNEAQ (reference sequence). The CDR3 protein is CASSLTGESSEQYF. DNA of the CDR3: TGTGCCAGCAGCTTAACGGGGGAGTCTTCCGAGCAGTACTTC.

The chain has TRBV4-1 and TRBJ1-6; 11 nucleotides agree with TRBD1. With V trimmed by 1 base and J by 2 bases, 1 base remained unmatched. Germline V gives CDR1 MGHRA, CDR2 YSYEKL. The CDR3 spans 17 residues. CDR3 sequence (DNA): TGCGCCAGCAGCCAAGGGACAGGGGGCACCTATAATTCACCCCTCCACTTT. The encoded protein is CASSQGTGGTYNSPLHF.

The rearrangement uses TRBV6-5 and TRBJ1-2; possible D gene TRBD1, 6 bases. Per germline, CDR1 MNHEY and CDR2 SVGAGI. The V end was cut by 5 bases, the J end by 8 bases, with 12 bases between. The CDR3 runs to 12 residues. The CDR3 loop is CASSIYRVGYTF. CDR3 bases: TGTGCCAGCAGTATATACAGGGTGGGCTACACCTTC.

The rearrangement links TRBV6-5 to TRBJ1-2; 7 nucleotides line up with TRBD1. From germline, CDR1 is MNHEY and CDR2 SVGAGI. The CDR3 loop spans 11 amino acids. V shed 9 bases, J shed 7 bases, and the junction held 5 bases outside the gene matches. As DNA, the CDR3 is TGTGCCAGAAGAGAGGGGGCTGGCTACACCTTC. Its translation is CARREGAGYTF.

This clone was counted a single time. V is TRBV6-5 and J is TRBJ2-2; a possible D gene is TRBD2 (5 bases). Looked up from germline, CDR1 is MNHEY and CDR2 is SVGAGI. V was pared by 6 bases and J by 4 bases, with 9 bases between. The CDR3 runs 13 residues. The CDR3 DNA follows: TGTGCCAGCAGCGGAGGTCGCACCGGGGAGCTGTTTTTT. Its protein product is CASSGGRTGELFF.

V and J are TRBV5-4 and TRBJ2-5; TRBD1 aligns across 7 bases. CDR3 length equals 14 residues. Germline CDR1 and CDR2: SGHNT and YYREEE (reference sequence). V gave up 4 bases and J gave up 2 bases; unmatched junction bases: 5. CDR3 protein: CASSPGDSQETQYF. DNA of the CDR3: TGTGCCAGCAGCCCAGGGGACAGTCAAGAGACCCAGTACTTC.

The gene calls are TRBV6-5 and TRBJ1-5; D not certain. Per the germline V gene, CDR1 is MNHEY and CDR2 is SVGAGI. The CDR3 runs 16 residues. V shed 0 bases and J shed 1 base, with 10 bases lying between them. This CDR3 reads CASSYSIRESNQPQHF. CDR3 nucleotides: TGTGCCAGCAGTTACTCGATTAGGGAGAGCAATCAGCCCCAGCATTTT.

Comment on this clone: This CDR3 is also generated by other DNA sequences in the sample. The J gene is TRBJ1-5, the V gene TRBV28; D remains ambiguous. CDR1 MDHEN and CDR2 SYDVKM come from the germline V gene. V was clipped by 3 bases and J by 6 bases, with 6 bases between them. This CDR3 is 12 amino acids long. In nucleotides, the CDR3 is TGTGCCAGCAGTTTGGAGGGTCAGCCCCAGCATTTT. It is translated as CASSLEGQPQHF.

The chain joins TRBV6-5 to TRBJ1-2; 12 positions agree with TRBD1. V shed 6 bases and J 8 bases; nucleotides not matched to a gene: 10. CDR1 is MNHEY, CDR2 SVGAGI, per germline. CDR3 length: 15 amino acids. DNA of the CDR3: TGTGCCAGCAGAGGGACAGGGGGCGGTGTAGGGGGCTACACCTTC. Protein: CASRGTGGGVGGYTF.

The chain is built from TRBV28 and TRBJ1-4; D is ambiguous. V was pared by 8 bases and J by 6 bases, with 16 bases between. CDR1 and CDR2 (germline): MDHEN, SYDVKM. This CDR3 region has 14 residues. DNA for the CDR3: TGTGCCAGCGGTACCCCAGCGGCTGATGAAAAACTGTTTTTT. Its translation is CASGTPAADEKLFF.

Of note for this clone: The identical CDR3 is also encoded by other nucleotide sequences in the sample. The chain links TRBV5-6 to TRBJ1-2, with TRBD1 matching 7 bases. The CDR3 consists of 14 residues. From germline, CDR1 is SGHDT and CDR2 YYEEEE. V lost 2 bases and J lost 3; bases outside the gene matches: 4. The CDR3 is CASSLGQAYYGYTF. The DNA of the CDR3 is TGTGCCAGCAGCTTAGGACAGGCTTACTATGGCTACACCTTC.

V is TRBV27 and J is TRBJ1-6; TRBD1 might be the D (5 bases). Germline CDR1 is MNHEY and CDR2 is SMNVEV (reference sequence). This CDR3 has 13 residues. Trimming took 6 bases from V and 7 from J, leaving 10 bases between them. The chain's CDR3 is CASRYSGNSPLHF. The CDR3 DNA follows: TGTGCCAGCAGGTACTCAGGGAATTCACCCCTCCACTTT.

This chain joins TRBV27 and TRBJ2-3; 8 bases agree with TRBD1. Germline loops: CDR1 MNHEY, CDR2 SMNVEV (reference sequence). The CDR3 length is 17 residues. J was trimmed by 4 bases and V by 4 bases; bases with no gene match: 13. In DNA form, the CDR3 reads TGTGCCAGCAGTTCCCCGGGGACAGGAAGAATCGCAGATACGCAGTATTTT. Its protein product is CASSSPGTGRIADTQYF.

The J gene is TRBJ1-1, the V gene TRBV10-3, with a tentative D call TRBD1 (6 bases). Germline V gene lookup returns CDR1 ENHRY and CDR2 SYGVKD. There are 16 residues in the CDR3. Between the trimmed V and J ends, which lost 4 bases and 2 bases, there was a span of 17 bases. CDR3 protein: CAISVGREGGNTEAFF. Here the CDR3 DNA reads TGTGCCATCAGTGTCGGGAGGGAAGGGGGTAACACTGAAGCTTTCTTT.

This rearrangement joins TRBV12-3 or TRBV12-4 to TRBJ1-2; 10 bases are a match to TRBD1. Losses at the gene ends were 7 bases for V and 8 bases for J; bases not matched to a gene: 7. The length of the CDR3 is 13 residues. The CDR3 region is CASIPGTGDGYTF. The CDR3 DNA follows: TGTGCCAGCATCCCCGGGACAGGGGACGGCTACACCTTC.

Turning to this clone: This sample also contains other DNA sequences that code for the same CDR3. J is TRBJ1-1 and V is TRBV30; 10 bases fit TRBD1. Germline loops: CDR1 GTSNPN, CDR2 SVGIG (reference sequence). Trimming took 2 bases from V and 4 from J; bases not matched to a gene: 1. The CDR3 loop spans 13 amino acids. The CDR3, as DNA: TGTGCCTGGAGTAGGACAGGGGGCACTGAAGCTTTCTTT. Encoded protein: CAWSRTGGTEAFF.

This clone has only one observation. V usage is TRBV5-1 and J usage is TRBJ2-2; 10 nucleotides match TRBD1. The germline V gene encodes CDR1 SGHRS and CDR2 YFSETQ. The V and J ends lost 2 bases and 4 bases, in that order; junction bases with no gene match: 2. CDR3 length: 15 amino acids. The CDR3 spells CASSFGDRGTGELFF. CDR3 in DNA: TGCGCCAGCAGCTTCGGGGACAGGGGCACCGGGGAGCTGTTTTTT.

The rearrangement links TRBV6-5 to TRBJ2-5; a weak D match, TRBD2 (7 bases). V shed 5 bases and J shed 4 bases, with 17 bases lying between them. Germline V lookup: CDR1 MNHEY, CDR2 SVGAGI. The CDR3 spans 15 residues. CDR3 nucleotides: TGTGCCAGCAGTACCCCATCAAGGGGGGGAGAGACCCAGTACTTC. This codes for CASSTPSRGGETQYF.